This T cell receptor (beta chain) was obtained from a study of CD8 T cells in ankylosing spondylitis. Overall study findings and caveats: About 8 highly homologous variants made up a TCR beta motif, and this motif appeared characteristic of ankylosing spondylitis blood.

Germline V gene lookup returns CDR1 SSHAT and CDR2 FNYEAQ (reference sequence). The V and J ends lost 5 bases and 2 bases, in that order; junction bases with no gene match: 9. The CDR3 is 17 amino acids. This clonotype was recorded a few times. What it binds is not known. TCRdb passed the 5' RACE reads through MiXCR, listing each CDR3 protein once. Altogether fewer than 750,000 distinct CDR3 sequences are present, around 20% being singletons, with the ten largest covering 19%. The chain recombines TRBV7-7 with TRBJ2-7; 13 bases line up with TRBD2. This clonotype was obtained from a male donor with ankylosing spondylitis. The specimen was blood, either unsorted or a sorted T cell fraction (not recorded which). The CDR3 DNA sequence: TGTGCCAGCAGCCCCGGACTAGCGGGAGAGGGGGCCTACGAGCAGTACTTC. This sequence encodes CASSPGLAGEGAYEQYF.